This T cell receptor (beta chain) was profiled in a study of shared clonotypes between healthy human individuals. The study's findings and limits: The study generally estimated greater richness for naive than memory subsets. Read depth was anticipated to influence clonotype sharing among donors.

TCRdb keeps only in-frame clones here, not all; method: immunoSEQ multiplex PCR. The repertoire holds over 2,000,000 clones, 85% to 95% seen once, with around 1.7% in the top ten. Notes on this clone: As yet, its antigen is unknown.

Germline V gene sequence: CDR1 SEHNR, CDR2 FQNEAQ (reference sequence). The CDR3 has 13 amino acids. Trimming took 5 bases from V and 11 from J, leaving 16 bases between them. Positive CCR7 selection of CD45RO-negative cells yielded the naive CD8 cells, and terminally differentiated effector memory CD45RA+ cells were excluded. The rearrangement uses TRBV7-9 and TRBJ2-1; D possibly corresponds to TRBD1 (5 bases). The TCR originated in a man aged 18 to 29 in good health. Some clones in this sample may be carry-over from other donors' samples. Sequences were obtained from naive CD8+ T cells from PBMCs. The CDR3 bases are TGTGCCAGCAGCCCCAGGGAATTCACAAAGCAGTTCTTC. It is translated as CASSPREFTKQFF. The whole variable domain, filled in from reference TRBV7-9 and TRBJ2-1, reads DTGVSQNPRHKITKRGQNVTFRCDPISEHNRLYWYRQTLGQGPEFLTYFQNEAQLEKSRLLSDRFSAERPKGSFSTLEIQRTEQGDSAMYLCASSPREFTKQFFGPGTRLTVL.